The next 10 T cell receptor beta chains were all read from a single sample in a study of shared clonotypes between healthy human individuals. TCRdb's table, derived via immunoSEQ multiplex PCR, lists solely in-frame clones and lacks some. Of 2 million to 2.5 million clones listed, less than 95% were seen once; the top ten hold 0.37%. Sequences were obtained from naive CD4+ T cells from PBMCs. Subset denoted: CD45RA+ positively selected. These TCRs come from a man younger than 35 in good health. Some clones in this sample may be carry-over from other donors' samples.

The chain employs TRBV28 and TRBJ2-3, with D maybe TRBD1 (5 bases). The CDR3 is 15 residues long. CDR1 is MDHEN, CDR2 SYDVKM, per germline. Trimming pared 5 bases from V and 0 bases from J, leaving 12 bases between. The DNA of the CDR3 is TGTGCCAGCAGTCCGCGACAGACTAGCACAGATACGCAGTATTTT. It is translated as CASSPRQTSTDTQYF.

Comment on this clone: Other DNA sequences in the sample encode the same CDR3. The chain is built from TRBV30 and TRBJ2-1; possibly TRBD2 for D (5 bases). The CDR3 loop spans 13 amino acids. CDR1 is GTSNPN and CDR2 is SVGIG in the germline V gene (reference sequence). V was pared by 2 bases and J by 4 bases, with 9 bases between. CDR3 loop: CAWSSGLYNEQFF. The CDR3, as DNA: TGTGCCTGGAGTAGCGGCTTATACAATGAGCAGTTCTTC.

The chain combines TRBV28 with TRBJ1-4; perhaps TRBD1 as D (6 bases). V was cut by 6 bases and J by 10 bases, with 21 bases left in between. This CDR3 has 15 residues. Germline V gene data show CDR1 as MDHEN and CDR2 as SYDVKM. This CDR3 reads CASSQVSGALGKLFF. In DNA form, the CDR3 reads TGTGCCAGCAGCCAGGTATCAGGGGCCTTAGGAAAACTGTTTTTT.

The V gene is TRBV19, the J gene TRBJ1-5; D is undetermined. Germline V gene lookup returns CDR1 LNHDA and CDR2 SQIVND (reference sequence). CDR3 length: 15 residues. The V and J ends lost 5 bases and 0 bases respectively, with 11 bases between them. In nucleotides, the CDR3 is TGTGCCAGTAGTGGCGGAGATTATAGCAATCAGCCCCAGCATTTT. It yields the protein CASSGGDYSNQPQHF.

The CDR3 protein is CASSQGQGNYRYRTKGDTQYF. As DNA, the CDR3 is TGTGCCAGCAGCCAAGGACAAGGAAACTACAGATACCGCACTAAAGGAGATACGCAGTATTTT. The rearrangement uses TRBV4-2 and TRBJ2-3; D remains ambiguous. The CDR3 has 21 amino acids. The V gene lost 1 base and the J gene lost 5 bases, with 31 bases spanning the gap. Per the germline V gene, CDR1 is LGHNA and CDR2 is YNFKEQ.

This clone was counted a few times. The V and J genes are TRBV20-1 and TRBJ1-1; no clear D gene. This CDR3 region has 11 residues. The V end lost 3 bases, the J end lost 7 bases, and 9 bases lay between the germline ends. Germline V gene data show CDR1 as DFQATT and CDR2 as SNEGSKA (reference sequence). CDR3 in DNA: TGCAGTGCTAGCGCTAGACTTGAAGCTTTCTTT. It yields the protein CSASARLEAFF.

The rearrangement uses TRBV7-2 and TRBJ2-1; TRBD2 aligns across 13 bases. The CDR3 runs 16 residues. CDR1 SGHTA and CDR2 FQGNSA come from the germline V gene. J gave up 6 bases and V 0 bases, and 2 bases lay outside the gene matches. The DNA for the CDR3 is TGTGCCAGCAGCTTAGCCGGGACTAGCGGGGCCAATGAGCAGTTCTTC. Its protein product is CASSLAGTSGANEQFF.

The V call is TRBV11-2, the J call TRBJ2-1; 7 nucleotides match TRBD2. Trimming at V came to 1 base and at J to 3 bases, leaving 9 bases not matched to a gene. The germline gives CDR1 SGHAT, CDR2 FQNNGV. The CDR3 loop spans 17 amino acids. The CDR3 protein is CASSLVSGTNLYNEQFF. In DNA form, the CDR3 reads TGTGCCAGCAGCTTAGTATCCGGGACTAACCTCTACAATGAGCAGTTCTTC.

V gene TRBV7-2 combines with J gene TRBJ2-7; 14 bases match TRBD2. Germline V gene lookup returns CDR1 SGHTA and CDR2 FQGNSA. Losses at the gene ends were 5 bases for V and 7 bases for J; bases not matched to a gene: 10. This CDR3 spans 16 amino acids. The CDR3 DNA reads TGTGCCAGCAGCCCCCAAGGACTAGCGGGAGGCAGGGAGCAGTACTTC. It encodes CASSPQGLAGGREQYF.

The chain uses TRBV14 and TRBJ2-3, with D uncertain. V lost 0 bases and J 2 bases, leaving 6 bases between the germline ends. This CDR3 spans 14 amino acids. The V gene's germline CDR1 is SGHDN and CDR2 FVKESK. The CDR3 nucleotides read TGTGCCAGCAGCCAAGAATTTTACACAGATACGCAGTATTTT. Translation gives CASSQEFYTDTQYF.